Detailed here is one T cell receptor beta chain. No antigen is known for it. This specimen belongs to a study of beta chain features in type 1 diabetes. Study information: Age, gender, cell numbers and subset yield matched between patients and controls. Over all samples combined, about 99,000,000 sorted cells were examined.

General observations from the study: Moderate but significant shortening of TCRB CDR3s was recorded in all four CD4+ subsets from Type 1 diabetes patients. TCRB rearrangement may or may not be influenced by HLA type; here this remained unresolved.

Every isolated RNA sample was fully reverse transcribed, so sequencing captured expressed TCRB transcripts. The protocol was immunoSEQ multiplex PCR, while the TCRdb copy is restricted to in-frame clones and leaves out a portion. This table holds under 400,000 clones, around 13% found once. Per germline, CDR1 MNHNS and CDR2 SASEGT. The CDR3 length is 12 residues. Deletions cut 5 bases from V and 10 bases from J, with 12 bases between. V is TRBV6-1 and J is TRBJ2-1, with D unresolved. Source material: naive CD4+ T cells from blood. The sequence was collected from a man in his late teens or twenties in good health. For the CDR3, the DNA is TGTGCCAGCAGTTTCACAGCTGGCGAGCAGTTCTTC. As protein: CASSFTAGEQFF.